This T cell receptor (beta chain) was identified during a study of metastatic and nonmetastatic thyroid tumors. Study-wide context: Comparative analysis of repertoires was undertaken across blood and tumor or nodule tissue obtained from malignant and benign thyroid patients.

A few counts support this clone. Thyroid surgery was preceded by no treatment in any patient. Trimming cost V 0 bases and J 0 bases, with 4 bases left between them. This CDR3 is 14 amino acids long. The V gene's germline CDR1 is MNHEY and CDR2 SVGEGT. TCRdb reassembled clones from the PCR reads with MiXCR. The sample contains 21,000 or so clones, more than 25% of which appear only once. Sequenced input: tumor tissue. The chain links TRBV6-2 or TRBV6-3 to TRBJ2-3; D gene uncertain. The source of this sequence is a female donor with papillary thyroid cancer or a benign thyroid nodule (not recorded which). Some clones in this sample may be carry-over from other donors' samples. In DNA form, the CDR3 reads TGTGCCAGCAGTTACTCCCAGAGCACAGATACGCAGTATTTT. It is translated as CASSYSQSTDTQYF.